This TCR beta chain originates from a study of memory CD4+ T cells and cytomegalovirus serostatus. TCRdb keeps only in-frame clones here, not all; method: immunoSEQ multiplex PCR. The sample has about 60,000 clones, about 68% seen once. Single viable CD3+CD4+CD8-CD45RO+ cells were sorted as the memory CD4+ T cells. This clone was recorded only once. From germline, CDR1 is MDHEN and CDR2 SYDVKM. This CDR3 has 12 amino acids. J gave up 11 bases and V 7 bases, and 7 bases lay outside the gene matches. The chain joins TRBV28 to TRBJ2-4; 8 positions agree with TRBD1. The material sequenced was memory CD4+ T cells from blood. The sequence came from an adult in good health and CMV-seropositive. The CDR3 DNA follows: TGTGCCAGCATGACAGGGGTTCCGGTTCAGTACTTC. Amino acid sequence: CASMTGVPVQYF.